Below, 12 T cell receptor beta chains from the same sample are listed, as sequenced in a study of OX40 agonist ivuxolimab in advanced cancers. Sequencing was performed with immunoSEQ multiplex PCR; in TCRdb, only in-frame clones are kept and a portion is missing. In the table there are roughly 89,000 clones, under 95% of which are singletons. The starting material was CD4+ or CD8+ T cells sorted from blood, obtained in a trial of the OX40 agonist ivuxolimab. All receptors derive from an adult with an advanced solid tumor such as melanoma, head and neck, liver or kidney cancer.

The chain carries TRBV2 and TRBJ1-2; 9 bases align to TRBD1. The V and J ends lost 7 bases and 8 bases, in that order; junction bases with no gene match: 8. The CDR3 consists of 13 residues. Germline CDR1 is SNHLY and CDR2 is FYNNEI. The CDR3 nucleotides are TGTGCCAGCACCGGGGACAGGGTCGGAGGCTACACCTTC. This gives the protein CASTGDRVGGYTF.

The chain joins TRBV19 to TRBJ2-7; 7 bases match TRBD1. The CDR3 has 13 residues. The V segment lost 6 bases and the J segment 3 bases; nucleotides outside the gene matches: 5. Germline CDR1 and CDR2: LNHDA and SQIVND (reference sequence). The CDR3 DNA reads TGTGCCAGTAGCCGGGACAGAGACTACGAGCAGTACTTC. Amino acid sequence: CASSRDRDYEQYF.

This rearrangement joins TRBV11-1 to TRBJ2-1; 7 nucleotides line up with TRBD2. Germline CDR1 is SGHAT and CDR2 is FQDESV (reference sequence). CDR3 length: 15 residues. V lost 0 bases to trimming and J lost 6 bases; unmatched junction nucleotides: 5. The CDR3 DNA follows: TGTGCCAGCAGCTTAGCGGCTAGCGGACGCAATGAGCAGTTCTTC. Translating gives CASSLAASGRNEQFF.

The V and J genes are TRBV7-2 and TRBJ2-6; D remains unclear. V shed 5 bases and J shed 2 bases, with 13 bases lying between them. Looked up from germline, CDR1 is SGHTA and CDR2 is FQGNSA. The CDR3 is 16 amino acids. The CDR3 nucleotides read TGTGCCAGCAGCAGACCCGTAGCCGCTGGGGCCAACGTCCTGACTTTC. Protein product: CASSRPVAAGANVLTF.

The chain employs TRBV6-6 and TRBJ1-3; the D gene is possibly TRBD1 (5 bases). CDR1 MNHNY and CDR2 SVGAGI come from the germline V gene (reference sequence). The germline V and J ends were trimmed by 8 bases and 0 bases, with 14 bases remaining between them. CDR3 length: 15 amino acids. The CDR3, as DNA: TGTGCCAGCTATGAAACAGGATACTCTGGAAACACCATATATTTT. This codes for CASYETGYSGNTIYF.

This rearrangement joins TRBV4-2 to TRBJ1-1, with 12 bases that match TRBD1. Germline V gene lookup returns CDR1 LGHNA and CDR2 YNFKEQ. The CDR3 sequence is 16 residues long. V shed 6 bases, J shed 1 base, and the junction held 6 bases outside the gene matches. CDR3 coding DNA: TGTGCCAGCAGTCGGGGGACAGGGGGCCAGAACACTGAAGCTTTCTTT. Protein product: CASSRGTGGQNTEAFF.

The chain is built from TRBV7-3 and TRBJ2-6; possible D gene TRBD2, 5 bases. In germline, CDR1 is SGHTA, CDR2 FQGTGA. Between the trimmed V and J ends, which lost 1 base and 4 bases, there was a span of 11 bases. CDR3 length: 16 residues. The CDR3 sequence: CASSLSSGVGANVLTF. The CDR3, as DNA: TGTGCCAGCAGCTTAAGTTCCGGGGTCGGGGCCAACGTCCTGACTTTC.

This clone was detected only a few times. The chain has TRBV30 and TRBJ1-1; 7 bases match TRBD1. Per the germline V gene, CDR1 is GTSNPN and CDR2 is SVGIG (reference sequence). The CDR3 extends over 11 amino acids. Germline trimming cut 3 bases from V and 8 bases from J; bases unmatched to any gene: 3. The CDR3 coding sequence is TGTGCCTGGAGGACAGGGAGGGAAGCTTTCTTT. Amino acids: CAWRTGREAFF.

V usage is TRBV7-9 and J usage is TRBJ2-7; D is ambiguous. Trimming left V 0 bases short and J 2 bases short, with 5 bases between. This CDR3 has 13 amino acids. Per the germline V gene, CDR1 is SEHNR and CDR2 is FQNEAQ (reference sequence). In DNA, the CDR3 is TGTGCCAGCAGCTTAGCGCCGGCCTACGAGCAGTACTTC. Translating gives CASSLAPAYEQYF.

V gene TRBV7-2 combines with J gene TRBJ2-7; 12 bases map to TRBD2. The CDR3 contains 17 residues. CDR1 SGHTA and CDR2 FQGNSA come from the germline V gene. The ends lost 2 bases at V and 2 bases at J; junction bases unmatched: 7. CDR3 coding DNA: TGTGCCAGCAGCTTATTAGAGACTAGCGGGAGTACCTACGAGCAGTACTTC. Protein product: CASSLLETSGSTYEQYF.

V usage is TRBV19 and J usage is TRBJ2-7, with D perhaps matching TRBD1 (6 bases). With 6 bases removed from V and 2 bases from J, the gap between germline ends came to 20 bases. Germline CDR1 LNHDA, CDR2 SQIVND (reference sequence). The CDR3 covers 16 residues. The CDR3 DNA reads as TGTGCCAGTAGCCCAAGGCCTCGGGACAAAACCTACGAGCAGTACTTC. Its protein product is CASSPRPRDKTYEQYF.

The J gene is TRBJ2-5, the V gene TRBV5-1; 7 bases agree with TRBD1. V trimming: 1 base; J trimming: 5 bases; junction bases outside the gene matches: 8. The CDR3 is 15 amino acids. Looked up from germline, CDR1 is SGHRS and CDR2 is YFSETQ. The CDR3 DNA is TGCGCCAGCAGCTTGACCAATGTAGGGGGCGAGACCCAGTACTTC. Encoded protein: CASSLTNVGGETQYF.